The 13 T cell receptor beta chains below come from one sample, sequenced in a study of patients and donors after allogeneic stem cell transplantation. Via MiXCR, TCRdb re-called the RT-PCR reads, giving one row per CDR3 protein. The repertoire holds 150,000 to 200,000 distinct CDR3 sequences, with less than 45% as singletons. The sample was blood, either unsorted or a sorted T cell fraction (not recorded which). These receptors were collected from a human donor who was either an allogeneic HSCT recipient or a stem cell or donor lymphocyte infusion donor (not recorded which). It is not recorded whose cells these are; they may come from a transplant donor.

This chain joins TRBV15 and TRBJ2-7, with D perhaps given as TRBD1 or TRBD2 (5 bases each). Trimming removed 0 bases from V and 7 bases from J, with 13 bases in between. The CDR3 has 14 amino acids. The germline CDR1 and CDR2 sequences are LNHNV and YYDKDF (reference sequence). The CDR3 loop is CATSRDLGEWEQYF. The DNA of the CDR3 is TGTGCCACCAGCAGAGATCTGGGGGAGTGGGAGCAGTACTTC.

The chain links TRBV7-9 to TRBJ1-1, with D unresolved. The germline V and J ends were trimmed by 0 bases and 7 bases, with 12 bases remaining between them. The CDR3 loop spans 14 amino acids. Germline CDR1 reads SEHNR; CDR2 reads FQNEAQ (reference sequence). Here the CDR3 reads CASSLAHQDREAFF. As DNA, the CDR3 is TGTGCCAGCAGCTTAGCGCATCAGGACCGTGAAGCTTTCTTT.

The V and J genes are TRBV4-2 and TRBJ2-7, with 10 bases that match TRBD2. CDR3 size: 15 residues. CDR1 and CDR2 from the germline V gene are LGHNA and YNFKEQ. V was clipped by 6 bases and J by 4 bases; unmatched bases: 9. CDR3 sequence (DNA): TGTGCCAGCAGTTTTGGGACTAGCGATCAGTACGAGCAGTACTTC. Amino acids: CASSFGTSDQYEQYF.

The chain links TRBV6-6 to TRBJ1-1; possible D gene TRBD1, 5 bases. With 7 bases removed from V and 5 bases from J, the gap between germline ends came to 11 bases. CDR3 length equals 12 residues. The V gene's germline CDR1 is MNHNY and CDR2 SVGAGI (reference sequence). The CDR3 region is CASKRGETEAFF. In DNA form, the CDR3 reads TGTGCCAGCAAGAGGGGCGAGACTGAAGCTTTCTTT.

This clonotype occurred a few times. J is TRBJ2-3 and V is TRBV11-2, with D unresolved. Trimming stripped 4 bases from V and 6 bases from J, with 8 bases between. Germline V lookup: CDR1 SGHAT, CDR2 FQNNGV. The CDR3 is made up of 12 amino acids. CDR3 amino acids: CASSWLPDTQYF. The CDR3 DNA reads as TGTGCCAGCAGCTGGTTACCCGATACGCAGTATTTT.

The gene calls are TRBV28 and TRBJ2-3; either TRBD1 or TRBD2 may supply D (5 bases each). Germline V gene lookup returns CDR1 MDHEN and CDR2 SYDVKM. The length of the CDR3 is 14 residues. The V gene lost 3 bases and the J gene lost 0 bases, with 7 bases spanning the gap. CDR3 in amino acids: CASSLWGSTDTQYF. The CDR3 DNA sequence: TGTGCCAGCAGTTTGTGGGGGAGCACAGATACGCAGTATTTT.

The rearrangement uses TRBV27 and TRBJ2-7; D is unresolved. Trimming removed 8 bases from V and 3 bases from J, with 2 bases in between. In germline, CDR1 is MNHEY, CDR2 SMNVEV (reference sequence). The CDR3 runs to 9 residues. CDR3 DNA: TGTGCCAGCCTCTACGAGCAGTACTTC. It encodes CASLYEQYF.

The chain combines TRBV12-3 or TRBV12-4 with TRBJ2-1; TRBD2 matches at 11 bases. This CDR3 contains 18 residues. V lost 7 bases and J lost 0; bases outside the gene matches: 11. Here the CDR3 reads CASTDGLAGPSSYNEQFF. In nucleotides, the CDR3 is TGTGCCAGCACCGACGGACTAGCGGGCCCAAGCTCCTACAATGAGCAGTTCTTC.

This clonotype was seen a handful of times. The chain employs TRBV11-1 and TRBJ1-1; no clear D gene. V shed 3 bases and J shed 1 base, with 3 bases lying between them. This CDR3 contains 12 residues. CDR1 and CDR2 from the germline V gene are SGHAT and FQDESV (reference sequence). The CDR3 coding sequence is TGTGCCAGCAGCTTGACGAACACTGAAGCTTTCTTT. Translated: CASSLTNTEAFF.

On this clonotype: A read error may account for a junction end that differs from germline. The chain uses TRBV5-6 and TRBJ2-3; D tentatively fits TRBD1 or TRBD2 (5 bases each). CDR1 SGHDT and CDR2 YYEEEE come from the germline V gene. The CDR3 sequence is 15 residues long. The CDR3 DNA reads as TGTGCGAGCAGCTTGGAGCTTGGGACGTCAGATACGCAGTATTTT. It encodes CASSLELGTSDTQYF.

This clonotype was found a few times. The chain employs TRBV28 and TRBJ1-5, with a tentative D call TRBD1 (6 bases). CDR1 and CDR2 (germline): MDHEN, SYDVKM. The CDR3 is 13 residues long. V lost 4 bases to trimming and J lost 3 bases, with 7 bases between them. CDR3 sequence: CASSWTVNQPQHF. CDR3 coding DNA: TGTGCCAGCAGTTGGACAGTCAATCAGCCCCAGCATTTT.

The chain carries TRBV4-3 and TRBJ1-2, with a tentative D call TRBD1 (5 bases). Trimming cost V 1 base and J 2 bases, with 11 bases left between them. Germline CDR1 and CDR2: LGHNA and YSLEER. The CDR3 loop spans 15 amino acids. CDR3 sequence (DNA): TGCGCCAGCAGCCAAGTATTGGGGGAGAACTATGGCTACACCTTC. This translates into CASSQVLGENYGYTF.

The chain recombines TRBV20-1 with TRBJ1-4; D is ambiguous. The CDR3 spans 13 residues. V lost 3 bases to trimming and J lost 6 bases, with 11 bases between them. The V gene's germline CDR1 is DFQATT and CDR2 SNEGSKA (reference sequence). CDR3 in amino acids: CSARAETYEKLFF. The CDR3 coding sequence is TGCAGTGCTAGGGCTGAGACCTATGAAAAACTGTTTTTT.